This TCR beta chain was captured by sequencing in a study of T cells expressing NK-cell markers. Study summary: The eight sequenced donors comprised seven who were HCMV-seropositive and one who was seronegative. Study outcomes and limitations: In a few donors, these clonotypes also led the CD3+CD56-NKG2C+ fraction. Roughly 1.0-8% of CD8+ T cells in a handful of donors belonged to dominant NKG2C+ clonotypes.

In the case of this clonotype: Its antigen is unidentified.

Per the germline V gene, CDR1 is KGHSH and CDR2 is LQKENI. CDR3 length: 14 amino acids. UMIs were included in TCR beta cDNA generated by 5'RACE template switching. TCRdb derives one entry per CDR3 protein from the 5' RACE reads, leaving out DNA. Here the sample table reports around 380,000 distinct CDR3 sequences. The receptor comes from a woman in her forties or fifties in good health. The gene calls are TRBV18 and TRBJ2-7; TCRdb proposes TRBD1, but this gene call is untestable without DNA. The sample taken for sequencing was blood T cells: a sorted CD56 or NKG2C T cell subset, CD4+ or CD8+ T cells, or bulk PBMC T cells (not recorded which). This CDR3 is CASSQGDGRYEQYF.